This T cell receptor beta chain comes out of a study of OX40 agonist ivuxolimab in advanced cancers. CDR1 SGHDN and CDR2 FVKESK come from the germline V gene. The CDR3 has 18 residues. V was clipped by 1 base and J by 0 bases, with 16 bases between them. Study findings and constraints: Clonal expansion from baseline to week 6 occurred in both CD4+ and CD8+ T cells. The study did not work out the antigen specificity of the expanded peripheral T cells.

The assay was immunoSEQ multiplex PCR, and TCRdb's table has in-frame clones only and misses some. The table lists approximately 77,000 clones, approximately 92% of them singletons, with approximately 0.3% in the top ten. In regard to this clone: Its antigen is as yet unknown.

The starting material was CD4+ or CD8+ T cells sorted from blood, obtained in a trial of the OX40 agonist ivuxolimab. The source of this sequence is an adult with an advanced solid tumor such as melanoma, head and neck, liver or kidney cancer. The V and J genes are TRBV14 and TRBJ1-5; no reliable D call. In DNA, the CDR3 is TGTGCCAGCAGCCAAGTTGTTTCGGCAGTTTATAGCAATCAGCCCCAGCATTTT. Translating it yields CASSQVVSAVYSNQPQHF.